These T cell receptor beta chains were read from a single sample in a study of T cell responses to AZD1222 COVID-19 vaccine. Clones were sequenced by immunoSEQ multiplex PCR, and TCRdb holds only the in-frame ones, with some missing. The repertoire has approximately 160,000 clones, around 89% of them found once; the top ten carry under 2.5%. The source material was peripheral blood, sampled on day 0 of AZD1222 vaccination. The source of these receptors is an adult in good health. Both conserved end residues are part of each CDR3. A D gene is named only where the DNA matches it firmly. Clone size is stated in some rows and not others, as once, few, many or a class when expanded.

d_gene,j_gene,v_gene,abundance,CDR3aa,CDR3nt
TRBD2,TRBJ2-2,TRBV5-1,few,CASSFGLAGTGELFF,TGCGCCAGCAGCTTCGGACTAGCGGGTACCGGGGAGCTGTTTTTT
TRBD1,TRBJ2-7,TRBV7-2,.,CASSLGTGAYEQYF,TGTGCCAGCAGCTTAGGGACAGGGGCCTACGAGCAGTACTTC
.,TRBJ2-1,TRBV2,.,CASNTFRATNNEQFF,TGTGCCAGCAACACTTTCCGGGCTACCAACAATGAGCAGTTCTTC
TRBD1,TRBJ1-6,TRBV10-3,.,CAITPGGGNSPLHF,TGTGCCATCACTCCAGGGGGCGGGAATTCACCCCTCCACTTT
TRBD2,TRBJ2-2,TRBV6-1,.,CASSEELLLAGLTGELFF,TGTGCCAGCAGTGAAGAACTCCTACTAGCGGGCTTGACCGGGGAGCTGTTTTTT
TRBD2,TRBJ2-3,TRBV19,.,CASSLVAGMGADTQYF,TGTGCCAGTAGTTTAGTAGCGGGAATGGGGGCAGATACGCAGTATTTT
.,TRBJ1-2,TRBV15,.,CATSRDLTDSIYTF,TGTGCCACCAGCAGAGATCTTACGGACAGTATCTACACCTTC
.,TRBJ1-3,TRBV4-3,.,CASSQGFSGNTIYF,TGCGCCAGCAGCCAAGGTTTCTCTGGAAACACCATATATTTT
TRBD1,TRBJ2-1,TRBV5-6,.,CASSLERQGYNEQFF,TGTGCCAGCAGCTTGGAGCGACAGGGGTACAATGAGCAGTTCTTC
TRBD1,TRBJ2-3,TRBV6-6,.,CASSYDRGHTDTQYF,TGTGCCAGCAGTTACGACAGGGGGCACACAGATACGCAGTATTTT
.,TRBJ1-2,TRBV2,.,CASSERAPIF,TGTGCCAGCAGTGAAAGAGCCCCGATCTTC
.,TRBJ2-3,TRBV6-2/TRBV6-3,.,CASSYLRGHPTDTQYF,TGTGCCAGCAGTTATCTCCGGGGACATCCCACAGATACGCAGTATTTT
TRBD2,TRBJ2-1,TRBV15,once,CATSRDGLAGGNEQFF,TGTGCCACCAGCAGAGATGGACTAGCGGGGGGTAATGAGCAGTTCTTC
.,TRBJ1-2,TRBV5-4,.,CASSLDSVNYGYTF,TGTGCCAGCAGCTTGGACAGCGTTAACTATGGCTACACCTTC
.,TRBJ2-7,TRBV11-3,.,CASSSRPRTGEQYF,TGTGCCAGCAGCTCCCGACCTAGGACCGGCGAGCAGTACTTC
TRBD2,TRBJ2-1,TRBV19,.,CASSILPAGGPREQFF,TGTGCCAGTAGCATCCTCCCGGCGGGAGGGCCGCGGGAGCAGTTCTTC
.,TRBJ2-2,TRBV28,.,CASSTVGELFF,TGTGCCAGCAGCACCGTCGGGGAGCTGTTTTTT
TRBD1,TRBJ2-1,TRBV29-1,.,CSVEDQGQGYNEQFF,TGCAGCGTTGAAGACCAGGGACAGGGATACAATGAGCAGTTCTTC
.,TRBJ1-2,TRBV24-1,.,CATSDFGEGYTF,TGTGCCACCAGTGATTTCGGGGAAGGCTACACCTTC
.,TRBJ1-2,TRBV23-1,.,CASSQSRARPGYTF,TGCGCCAGCAGTCAATCGAGGGCGCGCCCTGGCTACACCTTC
.,TRBJ2-7,TRBV19,.,CASSGLQGVNEQYF,TGTGCCAGTAGTGGGTTACAGGGAGTGAACGAGCAGTACTTC
.,TRBJ1-1,TRBV6-1,few,CASSEYRAWNTEAFF,TGTGCCAGCAGTGAATATCGGGCGTGGAACACTGAAGCTTTCTTT
TRBD2,TRBJ2-3,TRBV5-4,.,CASSSEGTSGRDTQYF,TGTGCCAGCAGCTCGGAAGGGACTAGCGGGAGGGATACGCAGTATTTT
.,TRBJ2-3,TRBV29-1,.,CSVARDSYTDTQYF,TGCAGCGTTGCACGGGACTCATATACGGATACGCAGTATTTT
TRBD1,TRBJ2-2,TRBV7-6,.,CASSWDRTNTGELFF,TGTGCCAGCAGCTGGGACAGGACGAACACCGGGGAGCTGTTTTTT
.,TRBJ1-5,TRBV7-2,.,CASSGGPYSNQPQHF,TGTGCCAGCAGCGGGGGTCCCTATAGCAATCAGCCCCAGCATTTT
TRBD1,TRBJ1-2,TRBV19,.,CASSSRTGQRYGYTF,TGTGCCAGTAGTTCGCGGACAGGCCAAAGGTATGGCTACACCTTC
.,TRBJ1-6,TRBV24-1,.,CATSNTGAGDNSPLHF,TGTGCCACCAGTAACACCGGGGCAGGAGATAATTCACCCCTCCACTTT